This is a list of T cell receptor beta chains from one sample in a study of blood T cell repertoires in COVID-19. Using immunoSEQ multiplex PCR, the repertoire was profiled, and TCRdb retains in-frame clones only, with some absent. The profile shows 180,000 or so clones, approximately 80% of them singletons. The sample comprised peripheral blood. The receptor source for this set is a woman aged 50 to 60 with active or convalescent COVID-19. The conserved cysteine and the conserved F or W are not part of the CDR3 here. Expanded clones get a size class; other rows say once, few or many, or leave the size out.

J	V	size	CDR3
TRBJ2-3	TRBV5-8	NA	ASSLWTGGNTDTQY
TRBJ2-7	TRBV30	NA	AWSASTYEQY
TRBJ1-1	TRBV5-1	NA	ASSSGDEREAF
TRBJ1-1	TRBV28	NA	ASSVLKGRATEAF
TRBJ2-2	TRBV6-5	NA	ASSYRRGAGELF
TRBJ1-4	TRBV7-2	NA	ASSLGGVNEKLF
TRBJ1-4	TRBV7-6	NA	ASSSGQGATNEKLF
TRBJ1-1	TRBV7-9	few	ASSLPGGFTEAF
TRBJ2-3	TRBV12-5	NA	ASGLVLGASTDTQY
TRBJ2-6	TRBV5-1	once	ASSLGHNSGANVLT
TRBJ2-1	TRBV7-9	NA	ASSLDPDRTYYNEQF
TRBJ1-5	TRBV19	NA	ASNRADQPQH
TRBJ1-5	TRBV6-6	once	ASRRQGDQPQH
TRBJ1-1	TRBV7-9	NA	ASSLALIQGAAF
TRBJ2-7	TRBV3-1/TRBV3-2	NA	ASSQVAREQY
TRBJ2-5	TRBV7-6	NA	ASSTGDGGAWETQY
TRBJ2-2	TRBV4-3	NA	ASSQTGGTTGELF
TRBJ1-1	TRBV5-6	few	ASSLLGSAGNTEAF
TRBJ2-5	TRBV6-5	NA	ASSNQRGETQY
TRBJ2-2	TRBV5-6	NA	ASSLGSGTKNTGELF
TRBJ2-7	TRBV6-1	NA	ASSGTGTGSPYEQY
TRBJ1-2	TRBV6-5	few	ASSYRYRRGYGYT
TRBJ1-1	TRBV7-2	NA	ASSLRGDLNTEAF
TRBJ1-2	TRBV25-1	NA	ASSESGSTNYGYT